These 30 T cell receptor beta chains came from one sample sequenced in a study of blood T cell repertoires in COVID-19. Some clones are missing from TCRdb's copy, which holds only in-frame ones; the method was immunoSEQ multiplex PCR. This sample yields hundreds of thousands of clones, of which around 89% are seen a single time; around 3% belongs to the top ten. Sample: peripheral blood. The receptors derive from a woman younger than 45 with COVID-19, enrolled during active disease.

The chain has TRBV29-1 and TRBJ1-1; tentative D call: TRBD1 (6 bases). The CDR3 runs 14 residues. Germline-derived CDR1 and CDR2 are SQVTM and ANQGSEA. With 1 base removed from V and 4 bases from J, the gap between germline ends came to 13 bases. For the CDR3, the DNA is TGCAGCGTTGAAGCCAGACAGGCCCCCACTGAAGCTTTCTTT. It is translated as CSVEARQAPTEAFF.

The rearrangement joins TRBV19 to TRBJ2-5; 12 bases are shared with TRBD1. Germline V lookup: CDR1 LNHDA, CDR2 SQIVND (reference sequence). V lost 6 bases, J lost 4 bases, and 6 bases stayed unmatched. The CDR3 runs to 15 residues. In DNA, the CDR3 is TGTGCCAGTAGCCGGGGACAGGGGGCGGGAGAGACCCAGTACTTC. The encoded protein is CASSRGQGAGETQYF.

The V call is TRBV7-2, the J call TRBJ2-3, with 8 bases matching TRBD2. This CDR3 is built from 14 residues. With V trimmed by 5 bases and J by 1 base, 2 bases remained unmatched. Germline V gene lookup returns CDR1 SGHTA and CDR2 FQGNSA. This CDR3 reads CASSETSGTDTQYF. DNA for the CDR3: TGTGCCAGCAGCGAGACTAGCGGCACAGATACGCAGTATTTT.

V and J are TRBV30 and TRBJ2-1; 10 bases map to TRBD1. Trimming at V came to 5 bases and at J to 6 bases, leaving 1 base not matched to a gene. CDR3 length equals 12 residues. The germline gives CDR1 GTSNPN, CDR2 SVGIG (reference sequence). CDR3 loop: CAWGTGANEQFF. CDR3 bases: TGTGCCTGGGGGACAGGGGCCAATGAGCAGTTCTTC.

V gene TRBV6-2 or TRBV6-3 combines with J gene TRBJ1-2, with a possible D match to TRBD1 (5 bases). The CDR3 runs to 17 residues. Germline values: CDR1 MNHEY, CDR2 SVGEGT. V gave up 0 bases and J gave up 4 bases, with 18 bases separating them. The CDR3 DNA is TGTGCCAGCAGTTACTCACAGGTGGAGGGACCCATCTATGGCTACACCTTC. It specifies CASSYSQVEGPIYGYTF.

The CDR3 nucleotides read TGTGCCAGCAGCACCCTACTAGCGGGAGAGGACAATGAGCAGTTCTTC. The encoded protein is CASSTLLAGEDNEQFF. This chain joins TRBV5-6 and TRBJ2-1, with TRBD2 matching 11 bases. In germline, CDR1 is SGHDT, CDR2 YYEEEE. J gave up 5 bases and V 4 bases, and 8 bases lay outside the gene matches. The CDR3 totals 16 residues.

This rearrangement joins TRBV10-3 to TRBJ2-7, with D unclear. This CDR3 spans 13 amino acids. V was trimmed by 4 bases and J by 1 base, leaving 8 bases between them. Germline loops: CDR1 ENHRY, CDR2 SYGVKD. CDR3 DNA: TGTGCCATCAGTGCTTCCGGGTCCTACGAGCAGTACTTC. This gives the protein CAISASGSYEQYF.

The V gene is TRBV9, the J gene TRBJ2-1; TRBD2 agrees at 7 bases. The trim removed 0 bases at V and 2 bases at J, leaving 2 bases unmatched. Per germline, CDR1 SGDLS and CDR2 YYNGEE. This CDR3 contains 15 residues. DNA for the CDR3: TGTGCCAGCAGCGTAGGGCTAGCGGCCTACAATGAGCAGTTCTTC. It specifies CASSVGLAAYNEQFF. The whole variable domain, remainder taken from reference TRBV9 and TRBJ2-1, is DSGVTQTPKHLITATGQRVTLRCSPRSGDLSVYWYQQSLDQGLQFLIQYYNGEERAKGNILERFSAQQFPDLHSELNLSSLELGDSALYFCASSVGLAAYNEQFFGPGTRLTVL.

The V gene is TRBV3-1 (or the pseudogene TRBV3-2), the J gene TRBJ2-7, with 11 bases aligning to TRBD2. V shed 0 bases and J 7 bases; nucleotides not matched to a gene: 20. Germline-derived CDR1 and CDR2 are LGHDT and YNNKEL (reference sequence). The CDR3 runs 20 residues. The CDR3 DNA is TGTGCCAGCAGCCAAGACCGACCCTCCCTGGGACTAGCGGTCTTCGGGGAGCAGTACGTC. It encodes CASSQDRPSLGLAVFGEQYV.

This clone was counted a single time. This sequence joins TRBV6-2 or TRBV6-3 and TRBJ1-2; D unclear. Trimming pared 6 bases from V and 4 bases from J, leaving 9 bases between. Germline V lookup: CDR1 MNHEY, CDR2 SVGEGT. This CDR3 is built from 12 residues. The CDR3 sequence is CASSRSGYGYTF. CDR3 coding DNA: TGTGCCAGCAGCCGTTCGGGCTATGGCTACACCTTC.

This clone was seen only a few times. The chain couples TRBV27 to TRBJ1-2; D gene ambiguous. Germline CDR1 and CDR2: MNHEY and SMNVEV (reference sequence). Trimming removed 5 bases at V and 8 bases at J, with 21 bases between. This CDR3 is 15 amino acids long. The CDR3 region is CASSPLYTYGGGYTF. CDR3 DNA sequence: TGTGCCAGCAGTCCCCTTTACACCTACGGAGGCGGCTACACCTTC.

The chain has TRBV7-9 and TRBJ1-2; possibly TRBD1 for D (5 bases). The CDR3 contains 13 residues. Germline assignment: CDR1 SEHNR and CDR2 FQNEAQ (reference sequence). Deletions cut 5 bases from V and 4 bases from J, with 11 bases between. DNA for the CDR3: TGTGCCAGCAGCGAAACAGGAGCCTATGGCTACACCTTC. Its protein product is CASSETGAYGYTF.

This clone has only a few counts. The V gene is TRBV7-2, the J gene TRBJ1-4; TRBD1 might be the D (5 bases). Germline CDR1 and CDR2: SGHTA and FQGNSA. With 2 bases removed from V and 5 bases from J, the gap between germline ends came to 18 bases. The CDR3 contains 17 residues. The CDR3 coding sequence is TGTGCCAGCAGCTTAACATCTGATACAGGCTCCAATGAAAAACTGTTTTTT. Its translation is CASSLTSDTGSNEKLFF. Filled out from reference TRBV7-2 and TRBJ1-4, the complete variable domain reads GAGVSQSPSNKVTEKGKDVELRCDPISGHTALYWYRQSLGQGLEFLIYFQGNSAPDKSGLPSDRFSAERTGGSVSTLTIQRTQQEDSAVYLCASSLTSDTGSNEKLFFGSGTQLSVL.

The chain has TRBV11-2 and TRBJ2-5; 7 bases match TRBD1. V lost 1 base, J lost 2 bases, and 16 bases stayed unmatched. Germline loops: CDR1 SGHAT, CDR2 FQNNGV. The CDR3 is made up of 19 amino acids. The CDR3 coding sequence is TGTGCCAGCAGCTTAGGCATGGGACAGTGGGGACCTCTTCAAGAGACCCAGTACTTC. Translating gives CASSLGMGQWGPLQETQYF.

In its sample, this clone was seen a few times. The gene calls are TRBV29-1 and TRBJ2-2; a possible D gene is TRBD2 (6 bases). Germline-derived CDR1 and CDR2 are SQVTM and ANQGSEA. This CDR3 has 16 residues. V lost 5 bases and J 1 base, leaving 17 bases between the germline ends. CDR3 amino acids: CSVRWLAGMNTGELFF. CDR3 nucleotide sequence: TGCAGCGTTCGATGGTTGGCGGGGATGAACACCGGGGAGCTGTTTTTT.

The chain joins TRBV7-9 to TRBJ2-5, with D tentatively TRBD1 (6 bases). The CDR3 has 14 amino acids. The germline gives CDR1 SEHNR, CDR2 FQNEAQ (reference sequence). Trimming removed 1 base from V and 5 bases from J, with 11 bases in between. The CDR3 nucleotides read TGTGCCAGCAGCTTAGTGGTGACAGGCGAGACCCAGTACTTC. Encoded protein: CASSLVVTGETQYF.

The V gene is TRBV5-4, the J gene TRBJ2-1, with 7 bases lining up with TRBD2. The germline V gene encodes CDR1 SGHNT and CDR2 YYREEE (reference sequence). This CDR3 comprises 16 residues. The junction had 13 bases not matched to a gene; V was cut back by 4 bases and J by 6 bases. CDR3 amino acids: CASSAPPSGGPNEQFF. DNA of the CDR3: TGTGCCAGCAGCGCACCACCTAGCGGAGGCCCCAATGAGCAGTTCTTC.

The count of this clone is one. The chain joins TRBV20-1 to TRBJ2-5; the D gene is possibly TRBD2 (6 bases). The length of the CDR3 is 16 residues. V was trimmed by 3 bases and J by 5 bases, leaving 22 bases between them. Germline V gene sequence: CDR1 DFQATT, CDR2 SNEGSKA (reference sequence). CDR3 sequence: CSASPTGRGSGETQYF. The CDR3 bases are TGCAGTGCTAGTCCCACCGGGCGGGGAAGTGGCGAGACCCAGTACTTC.

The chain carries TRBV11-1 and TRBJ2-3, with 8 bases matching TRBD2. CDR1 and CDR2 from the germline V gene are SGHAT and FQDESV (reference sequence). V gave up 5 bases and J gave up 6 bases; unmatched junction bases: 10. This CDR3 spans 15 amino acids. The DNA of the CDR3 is TGTGCCAGCAGCCCAAACGGGGGGGCCGGGGATACGCAGTATTTT. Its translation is CASSPNGGAGDTQYF. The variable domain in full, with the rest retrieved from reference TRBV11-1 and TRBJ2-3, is EAEVAQSPRYKITEKSQAVAFWCDPISGHATLYWYRQILGQGPELLVQFQDESVVDDSQLPKDRFSAERLKGVDSTLKIQPAELGDSAMYLCASSPNGGAGDTQYFGPGTRLTVL.

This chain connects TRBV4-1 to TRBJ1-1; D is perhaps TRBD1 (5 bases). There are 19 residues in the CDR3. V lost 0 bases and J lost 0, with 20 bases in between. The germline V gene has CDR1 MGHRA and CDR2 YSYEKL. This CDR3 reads CASSQDSQPAWGVNTEAFF. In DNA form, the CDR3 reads TGCGCCAGCAGCCAAGATTCCCAACCGGCTTGGGGGGTGAACACTGAAGCTTTCTTT.

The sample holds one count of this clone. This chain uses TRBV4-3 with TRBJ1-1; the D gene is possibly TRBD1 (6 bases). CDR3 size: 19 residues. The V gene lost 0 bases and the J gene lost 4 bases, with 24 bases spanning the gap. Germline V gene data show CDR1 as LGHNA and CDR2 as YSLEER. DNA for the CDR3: TGCGCCAGCAGCCAAGAACCACAGGGAGCGAGGGCTCGGAGCACTGAAGCTTTCTTT. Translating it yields CASSQEPQGARARSTEAFF.

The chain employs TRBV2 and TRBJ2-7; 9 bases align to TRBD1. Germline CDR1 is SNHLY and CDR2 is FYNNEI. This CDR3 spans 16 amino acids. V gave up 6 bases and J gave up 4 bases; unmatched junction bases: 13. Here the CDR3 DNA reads TGTGCCAGCAGCGTACGCAAGGGACAGGGTGGTTACGAGCAGTACTTC. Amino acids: CASSVRKGQGGYEQYF.

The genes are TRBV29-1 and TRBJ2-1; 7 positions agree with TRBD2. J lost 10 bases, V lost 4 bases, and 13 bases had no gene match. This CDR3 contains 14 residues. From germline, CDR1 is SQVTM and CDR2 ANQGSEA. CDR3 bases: TGCAGCGTTGGGGGTAGCGGGTCGTTCGGGGAGCAGTTCTTC. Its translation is CSVGGSGSFGEQFF.

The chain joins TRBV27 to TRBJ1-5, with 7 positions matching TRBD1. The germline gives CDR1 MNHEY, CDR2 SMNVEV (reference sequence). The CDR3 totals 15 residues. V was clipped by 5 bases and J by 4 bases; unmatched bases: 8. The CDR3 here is CASSRTGTANQPQHF. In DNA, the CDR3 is TGTGCCAGCAGTCGAACCGGGACAGCAAATCAGCCCCAGCATTTT.

The CDR3 DNA follows: TGCGCCAGCAGTGAGGACAGACGCACAGATACGCAGTATTTT. Its protein product is CASSEDRRTDTQYF. The genes are TRBV10-1 and TRBJ2-3, with D perhaps matching TRBD1 (5 bases). Deletions cut 2 bases from V and 1 base from J, with 7 bases between. The CDR3 extends over 14 amino acids. Germline CDR1 and CDR2: WNHNN and SYGVQD (reference sequence).

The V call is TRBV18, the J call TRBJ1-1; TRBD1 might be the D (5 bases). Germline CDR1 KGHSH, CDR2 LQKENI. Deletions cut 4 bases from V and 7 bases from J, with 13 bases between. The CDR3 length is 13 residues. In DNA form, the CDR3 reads TGTGCCAGCTCACGCTCAGGGATGGGTGAAGCTTTCTTT. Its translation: CASSRSGMGEAFF.

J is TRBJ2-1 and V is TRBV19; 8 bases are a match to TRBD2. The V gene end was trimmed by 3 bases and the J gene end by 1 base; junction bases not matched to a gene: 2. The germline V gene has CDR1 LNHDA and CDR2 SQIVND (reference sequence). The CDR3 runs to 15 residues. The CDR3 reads CASSIQRESYNEQFF. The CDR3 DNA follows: TGTGCCAGTAGTATCCAGCGGGAGTCCTACAATGAGCAGTTCTTC.

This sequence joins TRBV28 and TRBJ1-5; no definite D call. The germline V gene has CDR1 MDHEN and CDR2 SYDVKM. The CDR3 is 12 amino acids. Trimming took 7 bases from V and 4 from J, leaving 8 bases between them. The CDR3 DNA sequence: TGTGCCAGCACTTGGGAGAATCAGCCCCAGCATTTT. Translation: CASTWENQPQHF.

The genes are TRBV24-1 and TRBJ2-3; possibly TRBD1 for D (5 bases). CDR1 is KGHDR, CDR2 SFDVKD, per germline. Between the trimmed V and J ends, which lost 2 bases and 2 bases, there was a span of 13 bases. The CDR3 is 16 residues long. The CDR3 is CATSDSAGPHTDTQYF. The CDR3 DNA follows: TGTGCCACCAGTGATTCGGCAGGGCCCCACACAGATACGCAGTATTTT.

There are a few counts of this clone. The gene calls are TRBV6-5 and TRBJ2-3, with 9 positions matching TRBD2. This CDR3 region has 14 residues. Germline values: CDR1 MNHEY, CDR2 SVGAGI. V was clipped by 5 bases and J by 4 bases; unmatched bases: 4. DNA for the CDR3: TGTGCCAGCAGTATAGCGGGAGAGGCAGATACGCAGTATTTT. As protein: CASSIAGEADTQYF.